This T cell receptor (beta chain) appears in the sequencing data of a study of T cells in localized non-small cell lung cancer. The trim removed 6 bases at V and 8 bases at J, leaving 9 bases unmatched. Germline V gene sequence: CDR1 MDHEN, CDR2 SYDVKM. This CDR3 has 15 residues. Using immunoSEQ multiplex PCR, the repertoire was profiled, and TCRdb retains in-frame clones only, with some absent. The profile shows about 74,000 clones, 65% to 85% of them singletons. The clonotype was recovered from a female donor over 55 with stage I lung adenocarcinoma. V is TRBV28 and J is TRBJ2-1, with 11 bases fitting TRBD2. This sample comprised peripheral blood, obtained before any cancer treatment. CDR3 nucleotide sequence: TGTGCCAGCAGACCAACTAGCGGGAGTTGGGATGAGCAGTTCTTC. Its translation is CASRPTSGSWDEQFF.